The present TCR beta chain was sequenced within a study of T-cell memory formation after mild COVID-19 (TCRdb year 2021). In the study overall: Most TCR sequence clusters were specific to one of the two donors. The cohort comprised two young, previously healthy adult volunteers, one female and one male. Longitudinal TCRalpha and TCRbeta repertoire sequencing tracked T-cell clones expanding and contracting after mild COVID-19 in a couple of donors.

A note on this clonotype: Which antigen it targets is not known. The junction shows a germline mismatch at one end, possibly a read error.

Ficoll-Paque density gradient centrifugation was used to isolate PBMCs. The CDR3, from cysteine to phenylalanine, totals 14 residues. CDR3 DNA only is kept here, 42 bases in frame from base 1. The germline V gene (reference sequence) supplies CDR1 SEHNR and CDR2 FQNEAQ. The sequencing machine was an Illumina NovaSeq 6000. Using 5'RACE with constant-segment primers, TCRalpha and TCRbeta cDNA libraries were constructed, with sample barcodes and unique molecular identifiers added in the process. Trizol reagent was used to extract RNA from every sample. Libraries were amplified in two PCR steps, with a second sample barcode and Illumina TruSeq adapters added in the second step. The libraries were sequenced on an Illumina NovaSeq using 2 x 150 bp paired-end reads. Processing in the source paper ran as follows. Reads were demultiplexed and collapsed into UMI-guided consensus sequences with migec v1.2.7. Using mixcr v2.1.11, UMI consensuses were aligned to TRA and TRB V and J templates and then assembled into clonotypes. A clonotype was counted as expanded or contracted only when both edgeR and NoisET called the clonotype significant, with the noise models trained on biological replicates. For edgeR calls, the cutoffs were a false discovery rate-adjusted p below 0.01 and a log2 fold-change threshold of 1. As an exploratory analysis of dynamics, max-normalized trajectories of the 1000 most abundant clonotypes were examined with PCA combined with hierarchical clustering. Separately sequenced CD4+ and CD8+ repertoires were used to assign a CD4 or CD8 phenotype to each responding clone. In TCRdb, the public reads were trimmed at Q25 with fastp and aligned with MiXCR, with productive beta chains retained. CDR3 protein sequences are deduplicated, and each keeps its most common genes and DNA. These V and J calls rely on TCRdb rather than the paper's analysis. Present in this sample are 300,000 to 350,000 distinct CDR3 sequences, roughly a fifth of which were seen just once. Roughly 21% of the sample is held by the ten biggest clonotypes.

What the study reported, not specific to this receptor: The study covered only a couple of mild cases, and larger cohorts including severe cases with pre-infection samples were considered necessary. Contracting CD4+ clones were located mainly in the CM and EM memory subsets, whereas CD8+ clones were found to be enriched in EMRA. Some responding clones were detected in pre-infection memory, which suggested that pre-existing cross-reactive memory T cells had joined the SARS-CoV-2 response. The second-wave clones that peaked on day 37 were not confirmed to be SARS-CoV-2 specific. Clones contracting from day 15 to 85 had balanced CD4/CD8 phenotypes, while a second wave expanding from day 15 to 37 was biased towards CD4+.

The clonotype was recovered from a man younger than 30 who had mild COVID-19 (a few samples of this study predate the infection). The sample titles of this study are shuffled in the database, so cell type and time point are left out; the donor was told from shared clones. Here the chain combines TRBV7-9 and TRBJ2-2; the D call is tentative, TRBD1 or TRBD2, as each matches 5 bases. The sample was PBMCs or a T cell subset sorted from them (not recorded which). The sequenced DNA: TGTGCCAGCAGCTTAGACGGAAACACCGGGGACCTGTTTTTT. It codes for CASSLDGNTGDLFF.